The TCR beta chain under discussion was sequenced for a study of cytomegalovirus exposure and HLA in healthy donors (dated by TCRdb to about 2017). For context, the study as a whole: According to an earlier analysis of 450 to 650 of the donors, about 170 million T cells yielded 117 million unique TCR beta sequences and more than 250 Gb of sequence data. Around 330 gigabases of sequencing data and approximately 91 million unique TCR sequences made up an early release that covered nearly 650 HLA-typed donors. Of the roughly 400 genotyped donors, 65% to 90% fell in the genetic ancestry cluster associated with self-reported Caucasian donors. The study aimed to test whether cataloging public T cell receptors could reveal signatures of past pathogen exposure. Using immunosequencing, the study profiled T cell repertoires from 500 to 800 subjects and related those repertoires to cytomegalovirus serostatus. Besides the first cohort of 666 subjects, a separate validation cohort made up of 120 different subjects was used. The study combined high-throughput TCR immunosequencing, statistical association of individual TCRs with disease status, and machine learning to predict cytomegalovirus infection status. A later analysis re-examined previously published TCR beta repertoires from more than 600 donors and added high-resolution HLA genotyping to investigate patterns of TCR occurrence. Rather than drawing on any new phenotypic data, the later analysis identified candidate immune exposures from TCR beta sequences and the way those sequences occurred across donors. An earlier analysis of about 600 of the donors used high-throughput TCR beta sequencing to judge whether each TCR beta V gene segment behaved as functional or pseudogenic. Donor age, sex, ethnicity and CMV serostatus were compiled together with the repertoire data. A later genetic analysis took genome-wide SNP genotypes for about three fifths of the 666 donors and used that subset as a discovery cohort. All discovery cohort repertoires had been generated using a single sequencing platform. Class I and class II HLA loci were covered by the typing at four-digit resolution. Typing coverage differed by locus: A, B, C, DRB1 and DQB1 were typed in about 629-630 donors, DQA1 in 500 to 550, DPA1 in approximately 600, and DPB1 in 400 to 490. Several DR-DQ haplotypes were handled as single units for association and clustering, since linkage in the cohort was strong. Across some 400 genotyped donors of the cohort, an average of roughly 250,000 unique TCR beta nucleotide sequences per donor were sequenced, and about a sixth of those sequences were non-productive. Results the study describes overall, beyond this receptor: The study listed 164 TCR beta chains as associated with cytomegalovirus. The authors suggested that the approach could potentially be extended to other disease states and immunological phenotypes. In a later analysis, the rate of TCR association differed among HLA loci, with DRB1 alleles having the most associated TCRs and HLA-C alleles having the fewest. A later analysis found that HLA-associated TCR beta chains were more clonally expanded and had lower generation probabilities than equally common non-associated chains. Across donors, most TCR sequences were observed very rarely, whereas some public TCRs were present in many individuals. The sequencing pipeline was judged likely to have produced a cluster of highly shared sequence variants as a technical artifact. Sequencing depth was assumed to be roughly uniform across donors in the presence/absence analyses, though that assumption may not hold. Several of the top co-occurrence clusters appeared to be linked to parvovirus B19, influenza, CMV and Epstein-Barr virus, according to a later analysis. About 15 rarely observed V segments, including chromosome 9 orphons, were excluded from the earlier analysis of approximately 500 of the donors because counts were too low. In an earlier analysis of about 540 of the donors, most TCR beta V segments were observed in productive rearrangements about 90% or about 30% of the time, broadly matching IMGT annotations. For the cohort, immune exposure information was limited to CMV serostatus. The cohort was sequenced for TCR beta chains only, and without alpha or paired-chain data the features that could be detected were limited. V-gene and J-gene trimming of TCR beta chains was associated with a missense DCLRE1C variant in a later genetic analysis, and the association was replicated in an independent cohort. According to a later analysis, most CMV-associated TCR beta chains appeared to be HLA-restricted, and the HLA associations seemed to be driven largely by CMV exposure. Because some donors lacked HLA typing at each locus, the association tests relied only on the typed subset. The classifier was reported to diagnose cytomegalovirus status with high specificity and sensitivity in both the original and validation cohorts. In vitro tests confirmed that a few of the cytomegalovirus-associated TCR beta chains recognize cytomegalovirus antigens. A further reported finding was that TCR beta sequences accurately predicted the HLA-A and HLA-B alleles for most subjects in the first cohort. The 87-base-pair reads could not distinguish some IMGT-functional V segments, including TRBV6-2 and TRBV6-3, so those segments were excluded. At a false discovery rate of 0.05, a later analysis linked 16,951 TCR beta sequences to specific HLA alleles. Compared with the approximately 720-donor mean, donors in an Asian-associated ancestry cluster had fewer N-insertions in productive TCRs, according to a later genetic analysis. When HLA alleles, especially DR and DQ, strongly co-occurred, attributing TCR associations to individual alleles was difficult. Linkage disequilibrium might explain the correlated functional status among segregating V segments, but an unknown experimental factor could not be ruled out.

To prepare the library, the immunoSEQ multiplex PCR assay was applied. For the multiplex PCR, a mixture combining 60 forward primers for TCR Vbeta segments and 13 reverse primers for TCR Jbeta segments was used. Amplification of the CDR3 region of rearranged TCR beta genes was performed with a multiplex PCR assay on genomic DNA. On the Illumina HiSeq System, the amplified TCR beta libraries were sequenced as 87-base-pair reads. Turning to the authors' computational methods: A later analysis tallied approximately 87 million unique TCR beta chains across the 666 repertoires, and about 10 million of those chains were shared by two or more donors. To remove PCR and sequencing errors, raw reads were error-corrected and collapsed into unique sequences using a nearest-neighbor algorithm that merged closely related sequences. Alignment of CDR3 sequences to IMGT reference sequences was used to assign V, D and J gene segments. For a sequence to be retained, a match of at least six nucleotides to both a V gene segment and a J gene segment was required. Rearrangements were classified as productive when the CDR3 lacked stop codons and remained in frame with V and J, and all other rearrangements were classified as non-productive. Following IMGT convention, CDR3 was defined as the stretch from the second conserved V-encoded cysteine to the conserved J-encoded phenylalanine. The earlier analysis of about 610 of the donors excluded sequences that lacked an unambiguous match to a single V gene segment. An earlier analysis of fewer than 750 of the donors classified V segments as functional when productive rearrangements were above 56.7% and as segregating when the standard deviation between donors was above 5%. To diagnose cytomegalovirus status from the catalog of TCR beta chain sequences, a statistical classification framework was built. In a later analysis, TCR nucleotide sequences were compared against IMGT/GENE-DB human TR gene sequences so that V and J genes could be assigned. The TCRdist pipeline was used in a later analysis to assign CDR3 sequences and most-parsimonious VDJ recombination scenarios. In a later analysis, each TCR beta chain was defined by its CDR3 amino acid sequence together with its V-gene family, and reads without a unique V-gene family were excluded. A later analysis removed 500 to 600 highly shared, low-generation-probability nucleotide sequences to deal with suspected cross-contamination and a sequencing artifact. For each public chain, a later analysis derived a clonal expansion index from normalized ranks of inferred template counts within each repertoire. A later analysis computed generation probabilities with a VDJ recombination model fitted to out-of-frame rearrangements, and checked the results against IGoR. A later analysis scored TCR-TCR, TCR-HLA and TCR-CMV co-occurrence with hypergeometric tests, applying a repertoire-size bias correction to TCR pairs. False discovery rates were estimated in a later analysis by permuting HLA or CMV assignments 20 times. A later analysis grouped co-occurring TCRs with DBSCAN, adding TCRdist sequence similarity when clustering within HLA-allele-positive subsets. For co-occurrence clustering, repertoires with fewer than 30,000 or more than 120,000 public chains were excluded, along with roughly 5 repertoires with anomalous nucleotide sharing. The table comes from immuneACCESS by way of TCRdb, which keeps in-frame sequences with V and J called. Part of the clones is missing from these tables; in studies checked, under half for an unresolved V gene and the rest for unknown reasons. That table gives V, J and clone size, and the DNA gave D and trimming. This sample comprises roughly 190,000 clones, 65% to 75% of them detected only once. Clones ranked in the top ten supply about 4.6% of the sample.

The cohort consisted of 600 to 750 healthy bone marrow donors. Cohort members were all nominally healthy when sampled, although unrecorded immune exposures were likely present. The donor tested CMV seropositive and was one of the 289 seropositive cohort members. A peripheral blood sample was provided by each donor, and peripheral blood mononuclear cells were used for TCR beta sequencing. The Qiagen DNeasy Blood Extraction Kit was used to extract genomic DNA from the blood cell samples. The CDR3 numbers 14 residues from cysteine through phenylalanine. Just the 42-base CDR3 DNA is kept, in frame starting at base 1. Trimming takes 11 bases from V and 1 base from J, and the germline ends sit 14 bases apart. Taken from the germline V gene, the CDR1 and CDR2 loops are MDHEN and SYDVKM. Notes on this clone: No cognate antigen has been identified for it. Per-nucleotide qualities are absent, and no much larger clonotype sits a single base away.

Sequenced material: PBMCs. The receptor comes from a man aged 25-45 years in good health and CMV-seropositive. The sequence is built from TRBV28 and TRBJ2-2; possibly the D gene is TRBD1, per 5 matching bases. At the DNA level, the sequence is TGTGCCTCTAGGGGTCAGGGGAACACCGGGGAGCTGTTTTTT. Translated, it gives CASRGQGNTGELFF.